The source of this T cell receptor (beta chain) is a study of spatial heterogeneity in lung cancer. Time point meaning: blood at routine non-recurrence follow-up after resection. Tumor, nontumor lung or frozen PBMC supplied whole RNA that was sequenced unsorted. This clonotype was seen at least ten times. TCRdb used MiXCR to reprocess the 5' RACE reads, holding one entry per CDR3 protein. The table records about 120,000 distinct CDR3 sequences, 9% to 15% of them present only once. Trimming cost V 0 bases and J 2 bases; bases outside gene matches: 3. The CDR3 has 14 amino acids. Per germline, CDR1 DFQATT and CDR2 SNEGSKA (reference sequence).

The clonotype comes from a male donor with early-stage non-small cell lung cancer. The sample in question was PBMCs, obtained at follow-up. V is TRBV20-1 and J is TRBJ2-7; TRBD1 matches at 8 bases. The CDR3 bases are TGCAGTGCTAGAGACAGGGGGCGTACCTACGAGCAGTACTTC. Translation gives CSARDRGRTYEQYF.